The clone carrying this T cell receptor beta chain came up many times. The antigen remains undetermined. The entry originates in a study of T-cell memory formation after mild COVID-19. About the research overall: The two donors had largely donor-specific TCR clusters. General study points: Memory from before infection featured some responding clones, which suggests cross-reactive memory joined.

TCRdb ran MiXCR on the 5' RACE reads and lists one entry per CDR3 protein. The sample includes approximately 250,000 distinct CDR3 sequences, over 15% of them seen just once. The sequenced material came from PBMCs or a T cell subset sorted from them (not recorded which). The sequence was collected from a young man who had mild COVID-19 (a few samples of this study predate the infection). Cell type and time point are not known.

CDR3: CASSLNPNFNEQFF. In DNA form, the CDR3 reads TGTGCCAGCAGTTTAAATCCCAACTTCAATGAGCAGTTCTTC. The rearrangement links TRBV12-3 or TRBV12-4 to TRBJ2-1; D not resolved. Trimming pared 2 bases from V and 6 bases from J, leaving 11 bases between. The CDR3 is 14 amino acids.